The 2 T cell receptor beta chains in this list originate from one sample, sequenced in a study of cytomegalovirus exposure and HLA in healthy donors. The data were produced by immunoSEQ multiplex PCR, yet TCRdb's version contains in-frame clones alone and is incomplete. The data contain about 200,000 clones, about three quarters of them singletons. Source material: PBMCs. The origin of the receptors is a woman aged 30 to 39 in good health and CMV-seronegative.

The chain joins TRBV5-8 to TRBJ1-5; 7 nucleotides agree with TRBD1. CDR1 and CDR2 (germline): SGHTS, YDEGEE. Losses at the gene ends were 4 bases for V and 5 bases for J; bases not matched to a gene: 9. The CDR3 length is 15 residues. This CDR3 reads CASSRRQGRDQPQHF. Written as DNA, the CDR3 is TGTGCCAGCAGCAGGAGACAGGGAAGGGATCAGCCCCAGCATTTT.

This clone was seen a single time. V is TRBV11-2 and J is TRBJ1-2; tentatively, D is TRBD1 (6 bases). The CDR3 sequence is 13 residues long. Germline-derived CDR1 and CDR2 are SGHAT and FQNNGV. V was clipped by 4 bases and J by 8 bases, with 14 bases between them. CDR3 bases: TGTGCCAGCAGCTACGGGGGGCCCCGGGGCTACACCTTC. The encoded protein is CASSYGGPRGYTF.